The 26 T cell receptor beta chains below were found in one sample sequenced in a study of blood T cell repertoires in COVID-19. Here immunoSEQ multiplex PCR was the method, and the copy in TCRdb shows in-frame clones only, minus some. The table includes over 400,000 clones, around nine tenths detected once. The sample comprised peripheral blood. These receptors all come from a woman between 45 and 60 years old with COVID-19, enrolled during active disease.

A single count supports this clone. V is TRBV7-8 and J is TRBJ1-2; the match to TRBD1 covers 11 bases. V dropped 4 bases and J dropped 6; count of bases not matched to a gene: 1. The CDR3 extends over 13 amino acids. The germline V gene encodes CDR1 SGHVS and CDR2 FQNEAQ. The CDR3 sequence: CASSSDRGHGYTF. The CDR3, as DNA: TGTGCCAGCAGCTCGGACAGGGGGCATGGCTACACCTTC.

The chain employs TRBV4-1 and TRBJ1-4, with TRBD1 matching over 7 bases. Trimming removed 4 bases from V and 4 bases from J; junction bases left unmatched: 9. The CDR3 spans 16 residues. Germline loops: CDR1 MGHRA, CDR2 YSYEKL. CDR3: CASSPRQGQFNEKLFF. CDR3 DNA sequence: TGCGCCAGCAGCCCTCGACAGGGACAGTTTAATGAAAAACTGTTTTTT.

The chain links TRBV5-6 to TRBJ1-4, with D unclear. This CDR3 spans 14 amino acids. V gave up 0 bases and J gave up 7 bases, with 10 bases separating them. The germline V gene encodes CDR1 SGHDT and CDR2 YYEEEE. CDR3 region: CASSLVGGIEKLFF. CDR3 nucleotide sequence: TGTGCCAGCAGCTTGGTGGGAGGAATTGAAAAACTGTTTTTT.

Many counts were recorded for this clone. The rearrangement uses TRBV5-6 and TRBJ1-4; 12 bases agree with TRBD1. This CDR3 is 16 amino acids long. Germline V CDR1 and CDR2: SGHDT, YYEEEE. The V gene end was trimmed by 5 bases and the J gene end by 6 bases; junction bases not matched to a gene: 8. Here the CDR3 reads CASSTGTGGADEKLFF. In nucleotides, the CDR3 is TGTGCCAGCAGTACCGGGACAGGGGGCGCGGATGAAAAACTGTTTTTT. Full variable domain (outside the CDR3, taken from reference TRBV5-6 and TRBJ1-4): DAGVTQSPTHLIKTRGQQVTLRCSPKSGHDTVSWYQQALGQGPQFIFQYYEEEERQRGNFPDRFSGHQFPNYSSELNVNALLLGDSALYLCASSTGTGGADEKLFFGSGTQLSVL.

The rearrangement joins TRBV9 to TRBJ1-2; D gene uncertain. The CDR3 consists of 14 residues. Germline CDR1 is SGDLS and CDR2 is YYNGEE. Trimming left V 4 bases short and J 8 bases short, with 18 bases between. As DNA, the CDR3 is TGTGCCAGCAGCCCCCGGACCAGCCCGGGAGGCTACACCTTC. Amino acids: CASSPRTSPGGYTF.

In DNA, the CDR3 is TGTGCCAGCAGTCCCCGCGAGCCCAATGAGCAGTTCTTC. Translating gives CASSPREPNEQFF. The V call is TRBV6-5, the J call TRBJ2-1; D gene unclear. From germline, CDR1 is MNHEY and CDR2 SVGAGI. Trimming stripped 5 bases from V and 6 bases from J, with 11 bases between. The CDR3 is 13 residues long.

The chain uses TRBV2 and TRBJ1-4; possibly TRBD1 for D (5 bases). The CDR3 spans 15 residues. The germline gives CDR1 SNHLY, CDR2 FYNNEI. Deletions cut 8 bases from V and 0 bases from J, with 13 bases between. The CDR3 DNA follows: TGTGCCAGCGGGGCCGAACAGTCAACTAATGAAAAACTGTTTTTT. Translated, it gives CASGAEQSTNEKLFF.

The chain couples TRBV27 to TRBJ1-1, with 7 bases aligning to TRBD1. This CDR3 spans 14 amino acids. In germline, CDR1 is MNHEY, CDR2 SMNVEV (reference sequence). V dropped 8 bases and J dropped 4; count of bases not matched to a gene: 10. In nucleotides, the CDR3 is TGTGCCAGCGCTCTCCAGGGGGTCAGCACTGAAGCTTTCTTT. It encodes CASALQGVSTEAFF.

The rearrangement joins TRBV10-3 to TRBJ1-1; no reliable D call. Between the trimmed V and J ends, which lost 4 bases and 1 base, there was a span of 10 bases. The CDR3 sequence is 14 residues long. Germline loops: CDR1 ENHRY, CDR2 SYGVKD. In DNA form, the CDR3 reads TGTGCCATCAGTGCGTTTCCACAGAACACTGAAGCTTTCTTT. Translating gives CAISAFPQNTEAFF.

Concerning this clone: This may arise from a read error, as a much more abundant clone is one base away. The same CDR3 arises from other DNA sequences in this sample as well. The chain is built from TRBV28 and TRBJ1-1; 11 bases map to TRBD1. Germline V lookup: CDR1 MDHEN, CDR2 SYDVKM. The CDR3 sequence is 13 residues long. V trimming: 6 bases; J trimming: 3 bases; junction bases outside the gene matches: 0. The CDR3 reads CASRGQGDTEAFF. The CDR3 nucleotides are TGTGCCAGCAGGGGACAGGGGGACACTGAAGCTTTCTTT. The complete variable domain, with remaining parts taken from reference TRBV28 and TRBJ1-1, reads DVKVTQSSRYLVKRTGEKVFLECVQDMDHENMFWYRQDPGLGLRLIYFSYDVKMKEKGDIPEGYSVSREKKERFSLILESASTNQTSMYLCASRGQGDTEAFFGQGTRLTVV.

The V gene is TRBV1, the J gene TRBJ2-7; TRBD1, the table's D call, was not compared with the DNA. TRBV1 corresponds to a pseudogene. The CDR3 extends over 13 amino acids. The CDR3 DNA reads TGCACCAGTGGACAGCCGTATACCTACGAGCAGTACTTC. It translates to CTSGQPYTYEQYF.

This chain connects TRBV12-3 or TRBV12-4 to TRBJ2-7, with a possible D match to TRBD1 (6 bases). This CDR3 region has 12 residues. Trimming took off 5 bases at V and 5 bases at J, with 10 bases between the two ends. This CDR3 is CASSLDSHEQYF. CDR3 bases: TGTGCCAGCAGTCTGGACAGCCACGAGCAGTACTTC.

V is TRBV5-6 and J is TRBJ2-1, with 9 bases matching TRBD2. This CDR3 region has 16 residues. Germline loops: CDR1 SGHDT, CDR2 YYEEEE. V was clipped by 4 bases and J by 5 bases; unmatched bases: 10. Here the CDR3 DNA reads TGTGCCAGCAGCCCCCCCACGACTAGCGGACACAATGAGCAGTTCTTC. It encodes CASSPPTTSGHNEQFF.

This sequence joins TRBV11-3 and TRBJ2-3, with TRBD1 identical over 11 bases. The V and J ends lost 5 bases and 6 bases, in that order; junction bases with no gene match: 7. This CDR3 contains 15 residues. CDR1 is SGHNT and CDR2 is YENEEA in the germline V gene. CDR3 bases: TGTGCCAGCAGCCCCGGGACAGGGGGTAGGGATACGCAGTATTTT. It is translated as CASSPGTGGRDTQYF.

The count of this clone is one. The gene calls are TRBV20-1 and TRBJ1-1; maybe TRBD1 (6 bases). V was clipped by 6 bases and J by 11 bases, with 16 bases between them. Germline assignment: CDR1 DFQATT and CDR2 SNEGSKA (reference sequence). The CDR3 runs to 11 residues. In nucleotides, the CDR3 is TGCAGTGCGACATTGGGGGCTGGGGCTTTCTTT. Its translation is CSATLGAGAFF.

For the CDR3, the DNA is TGTGCCAGCAGTTCCCATAATCAGCCCCAGCATTTT. Its protein is CASSSHNQPQHF. This sequence joins TRBV12-3 or TRBV12-4 and TRBJ1-5; unclear D gene. V was pared by 4 bases and J by 4 bases, with 5 bases between. This CDR3 spans 12 amino acids.

V gene TRBV6-5 combines with J gene TRBJ1-1; D is possibly TRBD1 (6 bases). V lost 4 bases and J lost 3, with 9 bases in between. Germline CDR1 reads MNHEY; CDR2 reads SVGAGI. The CDR3 extends over 13 amino acids. The CDR3 sequence is CASSLQGYTEAFF. The CDR3 DNA reads TGTGCCAGCAGTTTACAGGGTTACACTGAAGCTTTCTTT.

The V and J genes are TRBV28 and TRBJ1-5, with D perhaps matching TRBD1 (5 bases). V was trimmed by 6 bases and J by 2 bases, leaving 5 bases between them. This CDR3 contains 12 residues. Looked up from germline, CDR1 is MDHEN and CDR2 is SYDVKM. As DNA, the CDR3 is TGTGCCAGCAGACAGGGCAATCAGCCCCAGCATTTT. Translating it yields CASRQGNQPQHF.

The chain is built from TRBV27 and TRBJ1-2; D may be TRBD1 (5 bases). The germline V and J ends were trimmed by 6 bases and 5 bases, with 13 bases remaining between them. The length of the CDR3 is 13 residues. The V gene's germline CDR1 is MNHEY and CDR2 SMNVEV (reference sequence). The CDR3 nucleotides read TGTGCCAGCAGCGTAAGGGGCGAATATGGCTACACCTTC. Encoded protein: CASSVRGEYGYTF.

The genes are TRBV28 and TRBJ1-1; D gene ambiguous. This CDR3 spans 14 amino acids. V lost 5 bases to trimming and J lost 6 bases, with 16 bases between them. Germline-derived CDR1 and CDR2 are MDHEN and SYDVKM. CDR3 sequence reads: CASSPGNHFAEAFF. The CDR3 DNA reads TGTGCCAGCAGTCCCGGGAATCATTTCGCTGAAGCTTTCTTT. The full variable domain, in which reference TRBV28 and TRBJ1-1 provide the parts outside the CDR3, is DVKVTQSSRYLVKRTGEKVFLECVQDMDHENMFWYRQDPGLGLRLIYFSYDVKMKEKGDIPEGYSVSREKKERFSLILESASTNQTSMYLCASSPGNHFAEAFFGQGTRLTVV.

The chain joins TRBV28 to TRBJ1-4, with a possible D match to TRBD1 (6 bases). The germline CDR1 and CDR2 sequences are MDHEN and SYDVKM. The ends were cut back, 6 bases at V and 4 bases at J, with 12 bases in the middle. CDR3 length equals 14 residues. Written as DNA, the CDR3 is TGTGCCAGCAGGAAACAGGGATTTAATGAAAAACTGTTTTTT. Residues: CASRKQGFNEKLFF. Using reference TRBV28 and TRBJ1-4 for the parts outside the CDR3, the full variable domain is DVKVTQSSRYLVKRTGEKVFLECVQDMDHENMFWYRQDPGLGLRLIYFSYDVKMKEKGDIPEGYSVSREKKERFSLILESASTNQTSMYLCASRKQGFNEKLFFGSGTQLSVL.

The J gene is TRBJ2-7, the V gene TRBV3-1 (or the pseudogene TRBV3-2), with a tentative D call TRBD1 (5 bases). CDR1 LGHDT and CDR2 YNNKEL come from the germline V gene (reference sequence). The CDR3 totals 15 residues. Trimming stripped 0 bases from V and 2 bases from J, with 11 bases between. CDR3 in amino acids: CASSQDRSGPYEQYF. CDR3 bases: TGTGCCAGCAGCCAAGATCGGTCAGGGCCCTACGAGCAGTACTTC.

This sequence joins TRBV7-6 and TRBJ2-1; no reliable D call. Looked up from germline, CDR1 is SGHVS and CDR2 is FNYEAQ. The CDR3 loop spans 15 amino acids. The ends were cut back, 0 bases at V and 9 bases at J, with 15 bases in the middle. The DNA of the CDR3 is TGTGCCAGCAGCTTAGCGCAACGCGTTACGGGTGAGCAGTTCTTC. It translates to CASSLAQRVTGEQFF. The whole variable domain, remainder taken from reference TRBV7-6 and TRBJ2-1, is GAGVSQSPRYKVTKRGQDVALRCDPISGHVSLYWYRQALGQGPEFLTYFNYEAQQDKSGLPNDRFSAERPEGSISTLTIQRTEQRDSAMYRCASSLAQRVTGEQFFGPGTRLTVL.

The chain joins TRBV7-9 to TRBJ1-3; a possible D gene is TRBD1 (6 bases). The germline V gene has CDR1 SEHNR and CDR2 FQNEAQ (reference sequence). This CDR3 has 16 residues. V lost 1 base and J lost 2, with 12 bases in between. CDR3 coding DNA: TGTGCCAGCAGCTTAGGTACAGGGACGCCTGGAAACACCATATATTTT. Its translation: CASSLGTGTPGNTIYF.

The gene calls are TRBV19 and TRBJ1-4; possibly TRBD1 for D (5 bases). Looked up from germline, CDR1 is LNHDA and CDR2 is SQIVND (reference sequence). Trimming removed 7 bases from V and 8 bases from J, with 11 bases in between. The CDR3 runs to 12 residues. CDR3 in amino acids: CASMGGPEKLFF. In DNA, the CDR3 is TGTGCCAGTATGGGGGGTCCCGAAAAACTGTTTTTT.

V usage is TRBV9 and J usage is TRBJ1-4; 9 nucleotides align to TRBD1. Germline V gene data show CDR1 as SGDLS and CDR2 as YYNGEE. Trimming cost V 3 bases and J 6 bases; bases outside gene matches: 6. The CDR3 length is 15 residues. CDR3 nucleotide sequence: TGTGCCAGCAGCGGAACCGGGACAGGGTATGAAAAACTGTTTTTT. It encodes CASSGTGTGYEKLFF.